A selection of T cell receptor beta chains follows, all from one sample in a study of T cells in Graves' hyperthyroidism and ophthalmopathy. TCRdb recomputed calls from the multiplex PCR reads with MiXCR, one row per CDR3 protein. In the table there are about 640,000 distinct CDR3 sequences, less than 25% of which are singletons. What was sequenced was blood. These receptors originate from a man younger than 40 with Graves' ophthalmopathy. Each CDR3 is given with its conserved first and last residue. The order of the fields is CDR3 protein, CDR3 DNA, J gene, V gene, D gene, clone size. The D gene is left open where the match is weak. Size tells how often a clone was seen (once, few, many) or the class of an expanded clone, and some rows leave it out.

CDR3: CASSLPIAGSYNEQFF; DNA: TGTGCCAGCAGCTTACCTATAGCGGGTTCCTACAATGAGCAGTTCTTC; J: TRBJ2-1; V: TRBV2; D: TRBD2; size: few
CDR3: CAWSLRSNQPQHF; DNA: TGTGCCTGGAGTCTGAGAAGCAATCAGCCCCAGCATTTT; J: TRBJ1-5; V: TRBV30; D: -; size: few
CDR3: CASSFGQGRDYGYTF; DNA: TGTGCCAGCAGCTTCGGACAGGGGAGGGACTATGGCTACACCTTC; J: TRBJ1-2; V: TRBV7-8; D: TRBD1; size: many
CDR3: CASTGQERAGELFF; DNA: TGCGCCAGCACGGGACAGGAACGGGCCGGGGAGCTGTTTTTT; J: TRBJ2-2; V: TRBV5-1; D: TRBD1; size: few
CDR3: CASGQDRKTYEQYF; DNA: TGTGCCAGCGGCCAAGACAGAAAGACCTACGAGCAGTACTTC; J: TRBJ2-7; V: TRBV28; D: -; size: -
CDR3: CASSLNWYSASVNQPQHF; DNA: TGTGCCAGCAGTTTAAATTGGTACTCGGCTTCGGTCAATCAGCCCCAGCATTTT; J: TRBJ1-5; V: TRBV27; D: -; size: many
CDR3: CASSFSVGEGSYEQYF; DNA: TGTGCCAGCAGTTTTTCTGTAGGGGAAGGCTCCTACGAGCAGTACTTC; J: TRBJ2-7; V: TRBV12-3/TRBV12-4; D: -; size: many
CDR3: CAISVDGFSQPQHF; DNA: TGTGCCATCAGTGTGGATGGGTTTAGTCAGCCCCAGCATTTT; J: TRBJ1-5; V: TRBV10-3; D: -; size: many
CDR3: CASSSSAQETQYF; DNA: TGTGCCAGCTCTAGTTCAGCACAAGAGACCCAGTACTTC; J: TRBJ2-5; V: TRBV18; D: -; size: -
CDR3: CASKPWGSSGNTIYF; DNA: TGTGCCAGCAAACCCTGGGGAAGTTCCGGAAACACCATATATTTT; J: TRBJ1-3; V: TRBV12-3/TRBV12-4; D: -; size: few
CDR3: CASNGLNTGELFF; DNA: TGTGCCAGCAACGGGCTGAACACCGGGGAGCTGTTTTTT; J: TRBJ2-2; V: TRBV2; D: -; size: few
CDR3: CASSGFTGTESYEQYF; DNA: TGCGCCAGCAGCGGATTCACCGGGACAGAATCCTACGAGCAGTACTTC; J: TRBJ2-7; V: TRBV5-1; D: TRBD1; size: few
CDR3: CSVELRQGVGYEQYF; DNA: TGCAGCGTTGAATTGCGGCAGGGAGTCGGCTACGAGCAGTACTTC; J: TRBJ2-7; V: TRBV29-1; D: -; size: -
CDR3: CAALGGDTQYF; DNA: TGTGCCGCGCTAGGGGGAGATACGCAGTATTTT; J: TRBJ2-3; V: TRBV2; D: -; size: many
CDR3: CASSQDLIGNTIYF; DNA: TGTGCCAGCAGCCAAGATCTAATCGGAAACACCATATATTTT; J: TRBJ1-3; V: TRBV14; D: -; size: few
CDR3: CAWRRGGLAGELFF; DNA: TGTGCCTGGAGGCGAGGGGGACTAGCCGGGGAGCTGTTTTTT; J: TRBJ2-2; V: TRBV30; D: TRBD2; size: few
CDR3: CATTLQGDHTGEAFF; DNA: TGTGCCACTACCCTACAGGGTGACCATACCGGTGAAGCTTTCTTT; J: TRBJ1-1; V: TRBV15; D: -; size: -
CDR3: CASSSGTSGYEQYF; DNA: TGTGCCAGCAGCTCAGGGACTAGCGGCTACGAGCAGTACTTC; J: TRBJ2-7; V: TRBV7-9; D: TRBD2; size: many
CDR3: CASSYTYSSTNEKLFF; DNA: TGTGCCAGCAGTTACACTTACAGTTCAACTAATGAAAAACTGTTTTTT; J: TRBJ1-4; V: TRBV6-5; D: -; size: many
CDR3: CASSRTSGGLQETQYF; DNA: TGTGCCAGCTCCCGGACTAGCGGGGGACTACAAGAGACCCAGTACTTC; J: TRBJ2-5; V: TRBV18; D: TRBD2; size: few
CDR3: CASSQLDRGVYEQYF; DNA: TGCGCCAGCAGCCAATTAGACCGGGGGGTTTACGAGCAGTACTTC; J: TRBJ2-7; V: TRBV4-1; D: TRBD2; size: few
CDR3: CASRRGGLAIAKNIQYF; DNA: TGTGCCAGCAGACGAGGCGGGCTAGCGATAGCCAAAAACATTCAGTACTTC; J: TRBJ2-4; V: TRBV12-3/TRBV12-4; D: -; size: few
CDR3: CASRRSGRAYETQYF; DNA: TGTGCCAGCCGGAGGAGCGGGAGGGCCTATGAGACCCAGTACTTC; J: TRBJ2-5; V: TRBV27; D: TRBD2; size: many
CDR3: CASSPIAGSNPHEQYF; DNA: TGCGCCAGCAGCCCCATAGCGGGGTCGAACCCCCACGAGCAGTACTTC; J: TRBJ2-7; V: TRBV4-1; D: TRBD2; size: -
CDR3: CASSIGGWEGPINEQFF; DNA: TGTGCCAGTAGTATAGGGGGGTGGGAGGGGCCCATCAATGAGCAGTTCTTC; J: TRBJ2-1; V: TRBV19; D: TRBD2; size: few
CDR3: CASSPQGRGAFF; DNA: TGTGCCAGCAGCCCACAGGGCCGGGGAGCTTTCTTT; J: TRBJ1-1; V: TRBV13; D: -; size: many
CDR3: CASSLSDLGPQHF; DNA: TGTGCCAGCAGTTTGTCGGACCTGGGGCCCCAGCATTTT; J: TRBJ1-5; V: TRBV28; D: -; size: many
CDR3: CASSPQRESPYEQYF; DNA: TGTGCCAGCAGTCCCCAGCGGGAGAGTCCCTACGAGCAGTACTTC; J: TRBJ2-7; V: TRBV6-1; D: TRBD2; size: -
CDR3: CSASGTSYKQYF; DNA: TGCAGTGCTTCCGGGACTAGCTACAAGCAGTACTTC; J: TRBJ2-7; V: TRBV20-1; D: TRBD2; size: -
CDR3: CASSLAWVRPSNGYTF; DNA: TGTGCCAGCAGCTTAGCGTGGGTCAGACCTTCTAATGGCTACACCTTC; J: TRBJ1-2; V: TRBV7-2; D: -; size: -
CDR3: CSAPPTATEAFF; DNA: TGCAGTGCTCCTCCGACAGCTACTGAAGCTTTCTTT; J: TRBJ1-1; V: TRBV20-1; D: -; size: few
CDR3: CASSFLSTSLAGVYYNEQFF; DNA: TGTGCCAGCAGCTTCCTATCCACTTCACTAGCGGGAGTTTACTACAATGAGCAGTTCTTC; J: TRBJ2-1; V: TRBV7-4; D: TRBD2; size: -
CDR3: CASSVADVIADTQYF; DNA: TGCGCCAGCAGCGTAGCGGATGTGATCGCAGATACGCAGTATTTT; J: TRBJ2-3; V: TRBV5-1; D: -; size: few
CDR3: CAWGGRQSTFGYTF; DNA: TGTGCCTGGGGGGGGCGACAGAGCACCTTTGGCTACACCTTC; J: TRBJ1-2; V: TRBV30; D: -; size: -
CDR3: CASSLKGPRFYNEQFF; DNA: TGTGCCAGCAGTTTGAAAGGGCCAAGGTTTTACAATGAGCAGTTCTTC; J: TRBJ2-1; V: TRBV27; D: -; size: -
CDR3: CASSLDWYNEQFF; DNA: TGTGCCAGCAGCTTAGATTGGTACAATGAGCAGTTCTTC; J: TRBJ2-1; V: TRBV11-3; D: -; size: -